One and the same sample provided the 32 T cell receptor beta chains below, sequenced in a study of control samples from healthy donors and cancer patients. Here immunoSEQ multiplex PCR was the method, and the copy in TCRdb shows in-frame clones only, minus some. The table shows over 100,000 clones, with just under 95% occurring only once. The material sequenced was blood. These receptors were collected from a young man in good health.

V gene TRBV6-5 combines with J gene TRBJ2-1, with TRBD2 matching 7 bases. From germline, CDR1 is MNHEY and CDR2 SVGAGI. J was trimmed by 5 bases and V by 0 bases; bases with no gene match: 7. The CDR3 sequence is 16 residues long. The CDR3 is CASSYSGLAENNEQFF. CDR3 sequence (DNA): TGTGCCAGCAGTTACTCGGGCCTAGCGGAAAACAATGAGCAGTTCTTC.

V and J are TRBV10-3 and TRBJ2-2, with a tentative D call TRBD1 (6 bases). With 11 bases removed from V and 0 bases from J, the gap between germline ends came to 10 bases. The germline V gene has CDR1 ENHRY and CDR2 SYGVKD. This CDR3 contains 13 residues. The CDR3 bases are TGTGCCGCAGGACAGTCGAACACCGGGGAGCTGTTTTTT. This sequence encodes CAAGQSNTGELFF.

CDR3 residues: CASSTPPTGGNQPQHF. Written as DNA, the CDR3 is TGTGCCAGTAGTACCCCCCCGACAGGGGGCAATCAGCCCCAGCATTTT. This chain links TRBV19 with TRBJ1-5, with TRBD1 matching over 8 bases. The trim removed 4 bases at V and 2 bases at J, leaving 7 bases unmatched. Germline CDR1 is LNHDA and CDR2 is SQIVND (reference sequence). This CDR3 has 16 residues.

Here the CDR3 DNA reads TGTGCCAGCAGCCACAATCAGGGTGGCGGTGGCTACACCTTC. Translating it yields CASSHNQGGGGYTF. The chain is built from TRBV3-1 (or the pseudogene TRBV3-2) and TRBJ1-2; D is perhaps TRBD1 (5 bases). The CDR3 is 14 residues long. Trimming left V 3 bases short and J 7 bases short, with 15 bases between. Germline CDR1 and CDR2: LGHDT and YNNKEL (reference sequence).

The V and J genes are TRBV5-1 and TRBJ1-6, with D hard to call. This CDR3 has 13 amino acids. Looked up from germline, CDR1 is SGHRS and CDR2 is YFSETQ. The germline V and J ends were trimmed by 2 bases and 7 bases, with 7 bases remaining between them. The CDR3 spells CASSFDPNSPLHF. The CDR3, as DNA: TGCGCCAGCAGCTTCGATCCCAATTCACCCCTCCACTTT.

The CDR3 nucleotides read TGTGCCATCGGGGGGGGTTCCACAACAGATACGCAGTATTTT. It encodes CAIGGGSTTDTQYF. The rearrangement links TRBV10-3 to TRBJ2-3; 7 bases line up with TRBD2. The junction had 8 bases not matched to a gene; V was cut back by 8 bases and J by 3 bases. Germline assignment: CDR1 ENHRY and CDR2 SYGVKD. The CDR3 runs to 14 residues.

The chain recombines TRBV10-3 with TRBJ1-5; D gene ambiguous. CDR1 is ENHRY and CDR2 is SYGVKD in the germline V gene. Trimming pared 10 bases from V and 1 base from J, leaving 14 bases between. The CDR3 spans 14 residues. The CDR3 DNA is TGTGCCACCGCGGACGGTACGAGCAATCAGCCCCAGCATTTT. As protein: CATADGTSNQPQHF.

The chain carries TRBV12-3 or TRBV12-4 and TRBJ1-5, with D uncertain. The CDR3 runs 12 residues. Deletions cut 1 base from V and 6 bases from J, with 4 bases between. For the CDR3, the DNA is TGTGCCAGCAGTTTAGGTAGTCAGCCCCAGCATTTT. Translated: CASSLGSQPQHF.

The chain links TRBV28 to TRBJ2-7; D gene uncertain. Germline values: CDR1 MDHEN, CDR2 SYDVKM. V lost 3 bases and J lost 2, with 17 bases in between. The CDR3 is made up of 16 amino acids. The CDR3 DNA is TGTGCCAGCAGTTTCGAAGTCAAGCACCCCACCTACGAGCAGTACTTC. Residues: CASSFEVKHPTYEQYF.

This clone was seen a few times. This sequence joins TRBV19 and TRBJ1-6, with D maybe TRBD1 (6 bases). This CDR3 spans 17 amino acids. V lost 7 bases and J 9 bases, leaving 25 bases between the germline ends. The germline CDR1 and CDR2 sequences are LNHDA and SQIVND (reference sequence). CDR3 in amino acids: CASIQRAGALQTSPLHF. The CDR3 nucleotides read TGTGCCAGTATCCAAAGGGCAGGGGCTTTACAAACTTCACCCCTCCACTTT. Based on the CDR3 plus reference TRBV19 and TRBJ1-6, the full variable domain is DGGITQSPKYLFRKEGQNVTLSCEQNLNHDAMYWYRQDPGQGLRLIYYSQIVNDFQKGDIAEGYSVSREKKESFPLTVTSAQKNPTAFYLCASIQRAGALQTSPLHFGNGTRLTVT.

The rearrangement links TRBV5-1 to TRBJ1-3; 9 nucleotides agree with TRBD1. V trimming: 3 bases; J trimming: 0 bases; junction bases outside the gene matches: 7. Germline CDR1 reads SGHRS; CDR2 reads YFSETQ. The CDR3 length is 17 residues. The CDR3 reads CASSWTGDLLSGNTIYF. For the CDR3, the DNA is TGCGCCAGCAGCTGGACAGGGGACCTCCTCTCTGGAAACACCATATATTTT. Based on the CDR3 plus reference TRBV5-1 and TRBJ1-3, the full variable domain is KAGVTQTPRYLIKTRGQQVTLSCSPISGHRSVSWYQQTPGQGLQFLFEYFSETQRNKGNFPGRFSGRQFSNSRSEMNVSTLELGDSALYLCASSWTGDLLSGNTIYFGEGSWLTVV.

On this clone: A junction end diverges from the germline sequence, so it may reflect a read error. The chain recombines TRBV19 with TRBJ2-3; TRBD1 aligns across 7 bases. The CDR3 is 15 residues long. Germline CDR1 reads LNHDA; CDR2 reads SQIVND (reference sequence). For the CDR3, the DNA is TGTGCCAGTAGTACACTAGACAGGGCCACAAATACGCAGTATTTT. Protein sequence: CASSTLDRATNTQYF.

This clone has just one count. V and J are TRBV4-1 and TRBJ1-4, with unresolved D. The CDR3 contains 17 residues. The germline gives CDR1 MGHRA, CDR2 YSYEKL. Trimming shortened V by 0 bases and J by 1 base, and 12 bases separated the two germline ends. This chain's CDR3 is CASSQDFGWGTNEKLFF. The CDR3 nucleotides are TGCGCCAGCAGCCAAGATTTCGGGTGGGGAACTAATGAAAAACTGTTTTTT.

The V gene is TRBV6-6, the J gene TRBJ2-3, with D tentatively TRBD1 (7 bases). From germline, CDR1 is MNHNY and CDR2 SVGAGI (reference sequence). The CDR3 totals 15 residues. V shed 2 bases and J shed 3 bases, with 12 bases lying between them. The CDR3 coding sequence is TGTGCCAGCAGTTACAGCCCAGGGGGGACAGATACGCAGTATTTT. Residues: CASSYSPGGTDTQYF.

This clone was seen just once. J is TRBJ1-2 and V is TRBV11-3; 9 bases are shared with TRBD1. The germline V gene encodes CDR1 SGHNT and CDR2 YENEEA. CDR3 size: 16 residues. The V segment lost 3 bases and the J segment 8 bases; nucleotides outside the gene matches: 13. CDR3 coding DNA: TGTGCCAGCAGCTTTACCTCACAGGGGGCAGGGGAAGGCTACACCTTC. It encodes CASSFTSQGAGEGYTF.

V usage is TRBV12-3 or TRBV12-4 and J usage is TRBJ1-6; D is perhaps TRBD1 (6 bases). The CDR3 is 13 amino acids. Trimming took 4 bases from V and 10 from J, leaving 11 bases between them. The CDR3 nucleotides read TGTGCCAGCAGTTCAGGGACACGATCACCCCTCCACTTT. This encodes CASSSGTRSPLHF.

The chain couples TRBV11-2 to TRBJ1-4, with TRBD1 matching 9 bases. Germline-derived CDR1 and CDR2 are SGHAT and FQNNGV. V dropped 2 bases and J dropped 6; count of bases not matched to a gene: 7. CDR3 length: 16 residues. The CDR3 DNA reads as TGTGCCAGCAGCTTAAAGCCCCGGGACAGGGATGAAAAACTGTTTTTT. It codes for CASSLKPRDRDEKLFF.

This clone showed up just a few times. This rearrangement joins TRBV6-5 to TRBJ1-2, with TRBD1 matching 8 bases. The CDR3 consists of 15 residues. Per germline, CDR1 MNHEY and CDR2 SVGAGI. J was trimmed by 4 bases and V by 6 bases; bases with no gene match: 10. In DNA, the CDR3 is TGTGCCAGCAGCCTTCTTCAGGGGGCTGCCTATGGCTACACCTTC. Translation: CASSLLQGAAYGYTF.

V usage is TRBV19 and J usage is TRBJ2-1; D is undetermined. CDR3 length: 16 amino acids. Germline loops: CDR1 LNHDA, CDR2 SQIVND (reference sequence). V was clipped by 3 bases and J by 0 bases, with 12 bases between them. CDR3 residues: CASSITLTSSYNEQFF. The CDR3 coding sequence is TGTGCCAGTAGTATTACCCTAACCAGCTCCTACAATGAGCAGTTCTTC.

A single count supports this clone. V is TRBV4-2 and J is TRBJ1-2, with D perhaps matching TRBD1 (5 bases). The length of the CDR3 is 17 residues. V lost 2 bases to trimming and J lost 4 bases, with 20 bases between them. Per germline, CDR1 LGHNA and CDR2 YNFKEQ. In DNA, the CDR3 is TGTGCCAGCAGCCAATCCCCGGGGGTTTCAGAACGCTATGGCTACACCTTC. As protein: CASSQSPGVSERYGYTF.

The gene calls are TRBV5-4 and TRBJ1-1; TRBD1 matches at 9 bases. V lost 3 bases and J lost 1; bases outside the gene matches: 4. Looked up from germline, CDR1 is SGHNT and CDR2 is YYREEE (reference sequence). The CDR3 length is 15 residues. In DNA, the CDR3 is TGTGCCAGCAGCTCGATGACAGGGGGGAACACTGAAGCTTTCTTT. This codes for CASSSMTGGNTEAFF. Using reference TRBV5-4 and TRBJ1-1 for the parts outside the CDR3, the full variable domain is ETGVTQSPTHLIKTRGQQVTLRCSSQSGHNTVSWYQQALGQGPQFIFQYYREEENGRGNFPPRFSGLQFPNYSSELNVNALELDDSALYLCASSSMTGGNTEAFFGQGTRLTVV.

The CDR3 DNA sequence: TGTGCCAGCAGCTTAAACCGGTACAATGAGCAGTTCTTC. This encodes CASSLNRYNEQFF. V and J are TRBV11-3 and TRBJ2-1, with D hard to call. Trimming removed 2 bases from V and 4 bases from J, with 6 bases in between. This CDR3 is 13 amino acids long. The germline CDR1 and CDR2 sequences are SGHNT and YENEEA.

V usage is TRBV7-2 and J usage is TRBJ2-3; D ambiguous. CDR1 is SGHTA and CDR2 is FQGNSA in the germline V gene. Deletions cut 4 bases from V and 2 bases from J, with 4 bases between. The CDR3 consists of 12 residues. In DNA, the CDR3 is TGTGCCAGCAGCTCGTTCACAGATACGCAGTATTTT. Amino acids: CASSSFTDTQYF.

The chain carries TRBV2 and TRBJ1-1; D ambiguous. The germline V and J ends were trimmed by 6 bases and 4 bases, with 15 bases remaining between them. This CDR3 is built from 14 residues. Per the germline V gene, CDR1 is SNHLY and CDR2 is FYNNEI. This CDR3 is CASRPDRGLTEAFF. In nucleotides, the CDR3 is TGTGCCAGCAGGCCCGACCGGGGTCTCACTGAAGCTTTCTTT.

This rearrangement joins TRBV7-6 to TRBJ2-3; D gene unclear. This CDR3 region has 13 residues. Between the trimmed V and J ends, which lost 1 base and 0 bases, there was a span of 2 bases. Per the germline V gene, CDR1 is SGHVS and CDR2 is FNYEAQ. For the CDR3, the DNA is TGTGCCAGCAGCTTAGTTAGCACAGATACGCAGTATTTT. This sequence encodes CASSLVSTDTQYF. Variable domain in full (rest from reference TRBV7-6 and TRBJ2-3): GAGVSQSPRYKVTKRGQDVALRCDPISGHVSLYWYRQALGQGPEFLTYFNYEAQQDKSGLPNDRFSAERPEGSISTLTIQRTEQRDSAMYRCASSLVSTDTQYFGPGTRLTVL.

This clone was found once. The chain has TRBV21-1 and TRBJ1-5. TRBV21-1 is tagged as a pseudogene. This CDR3 is built from 15 residues. The CDR3: CASSTRTISNQPQHF. The DNA of the CDR3 is TGTGCCAGCAGCACACGGACGATTAGCAATCAGCCCCAGCATTTT.

The chain joins TRBV11-2 to TRBJ2-1; D is perhaps TRBD1 (6 bases). Trimming removed 7 bases at V and 0 bases at J, with 25 bases between. This CDR3 comprises 19 residues. Per the germline V gene, CDR1 is SGHAT and CDR2 is FQNNGV. The CDR3 sequence: CASMLTSGRGPLSYNEQFF. The CDR3 DNA is TGTGCCAGCATGCTGACGTCGGGCAGGGGCCCCCTCTCCTACAATGAGCAGTTCTTC. Full variable domain (outside the CDR3, taken from reference TRBV11-2 and TRBJ2-1): EAGVAQSPRYKIIEKRQSVAFWCNPISGHATLYWYQQILGQGPKLLIQFQNNGVVDDSQLPKDRFSAERLKGVDSTLKIQPAKLEDSAVYLCASMLTSGRGPLSYNEQFFGPGTRLTVL.

The CDR3 coding sequence is TGTGCCAGCAGCTTAGACCGAACGAACTATGGCTACACCTTC. Encoded protein: CASSLDRTNYGYTF. This chain links TRBV5-4 with TRBJ1-2; D unclear. In germline, CDR1 is SGHNT, CDR2 YYREEE (reference sequence). The V gene lost 2 bases and the J gene lost 2 bases, with 10 bases spanning the gap. The CDR3 has 14 amino acids.

The chain joins TRBV9 to TRBJ2-1, with 7 bases aligning to TRBD2. The CDR3 consists of 15 residues. The germline CDR1 and CDR2 sequences are SGDLS and YYNGEE. Trimming cost V 4 bases and J 4 bases; bases outside gene matches: 8. CDR3 protein: CASSRIRGGYNEQFF. DNA of the CDR3: TGTGCCAGCAGCCGTATTCGCGGGGGTTACAATGAGCAGTTCTTC.

This clone occurred once. This chain links TRBV9 with TRBJ2-1, with D perhaps TRBD1 (6 bases). With 4 bases removed from V and 2 bases from J, the gap between germline ends came to 13 bases. Germline CDR1 SGDLS, CDR2 YYNGEE. This CDR3 region has 15 residues. For the CDR3, the DNA is TGTGCCAGCAGCAGTCACAGGGCTGCCTACAATGAGCAGTTCTTC. Amino acids: CASSSHRAAYNEQFF.

This clone was counted a single time. The J gene is TRBJ2-5, the V gene TRBV18, with 7 bases matching TRBD2. Germline V gene sequence: CDR1 KGHSH, CDR2 LQKENI. V lost 6 bases, J lost 2 bases, and 3 bases stayed unmatched. The CDR3 runs 13 residues. Written as DNA, the CDR3 is TGTGCCAGCTCCCGGGGGGAACAAGAGACCCAGTACTTC. Translating it yields CASSRGEQETQYF.

The chain employs TRBV7-9 and TRBJ1-2; a weak D match, TRBD1 (5 bases). The V and J ends lost 5 bases and 5 bases respectively, with 18 bases between them. The CDR3 totals 15 residues. Germline V gene sequence: CDR1 SEHNR, CDR2 FQNEAQ (reference sequence). The CDR3 bases are TGTGCCAGCAGCCCCAATAGCGGGACCTTGTATGGCTACACCTTC. It yields the protein CASSPNSGTLYGYTF.